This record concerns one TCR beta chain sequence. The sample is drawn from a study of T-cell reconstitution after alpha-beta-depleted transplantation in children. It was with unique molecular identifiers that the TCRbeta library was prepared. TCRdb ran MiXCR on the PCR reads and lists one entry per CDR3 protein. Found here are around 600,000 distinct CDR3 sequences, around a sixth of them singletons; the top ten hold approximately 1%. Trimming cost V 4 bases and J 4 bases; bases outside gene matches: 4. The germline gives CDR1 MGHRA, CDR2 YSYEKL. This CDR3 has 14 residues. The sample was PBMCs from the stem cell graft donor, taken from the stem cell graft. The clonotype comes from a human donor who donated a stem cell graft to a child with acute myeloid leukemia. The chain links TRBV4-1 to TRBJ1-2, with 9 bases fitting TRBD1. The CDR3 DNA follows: TGCGCCAGCAGCCCAGACAGGGGGGTCTATGGCTACACCTTC. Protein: CASSPDRGVYGYTF.